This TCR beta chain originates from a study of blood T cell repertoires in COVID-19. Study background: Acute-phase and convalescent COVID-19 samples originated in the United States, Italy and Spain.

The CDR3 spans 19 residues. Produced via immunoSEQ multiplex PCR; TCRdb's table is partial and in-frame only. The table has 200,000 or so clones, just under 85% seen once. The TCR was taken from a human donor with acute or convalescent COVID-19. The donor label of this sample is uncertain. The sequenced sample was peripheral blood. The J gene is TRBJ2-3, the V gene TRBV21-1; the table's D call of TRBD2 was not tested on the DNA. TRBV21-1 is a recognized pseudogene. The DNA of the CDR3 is TGTGCCAGCAGCAAAGGGGCGCTAGCGGGAGGGCCGGCGACAGATACGCAGTATTTT. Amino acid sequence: CASSKGALAGGPATDTQYF.